The clone carrying this T cell receptor (beta chain) has more than one count but fewer than ten. Its antigen is currently unknown. Each CDR3 protein is one row after TCRdb ran MiXCR on the 5' RACE reads. The repertoire consists of around 680,000 distinct CDR3 sequences, with 8.5% to 9% occurring once and the leading ten covering approximately 0.96%. These data are taken from a study of identical twins. Study findings and constraints: Analyses based on zero insertions could be partly confounded by invariant MAIT and iNKT cells. Twin pairs' shared out-of-frame alpha sequences were enriched in low generation probability.

V lost 3 bases and J lost 5, with 17 bases in between. This CDR3 has 15 amino acids. From germline, CDR1 is SGDLS and CDR2 YYNGEE. These records were also assigned to another study, of yellow fever vaccine responses in identical twins.

Source material: PBMCs. This receptor was obtained from a woman aged 18-35 years in good health. The chain recombines TRBV9 with TRBJ2-5; possible D gene TRBD2, 6 bases. CDR3 residues: CASSGIGGVRETQYF. The CDR3 DNA is TGTGCCAGCAGCGGGATCGGGGGAGTTCGGGAGACCCAGTACTTC.